This T cell receptor (beta chain) emerged from a study of T cell changes during pregnancy in multiple sclerosis. Germline CDR1 and CDR2: SEHNR and FQNEAQ (reference sequence). The ends lost 4 bases at V and 3 bases at J; junction bases unmatched: 8. This CDR3 comprises 15 residues. This table comes from immunoSEQ multiplex PCR, and its TCRdb copy is limited to in-frame clones, with some not included. The sample includes about 38,000 clones, more than 85% of them seen just once. This sequence joins TRBV7-9 and TRBJ2-7; 8 bases fit TRBD1. The specimen was CD8+ T cells from peripheral blood mononuclear cells, collected after pregnancy. The TCR was taken from a female donor with multiple sclerosis, enrolled in a pregnancy study. CDR3 sequence: CASSSGQGFFYEQYF. The DNA of the CDR3 is TGTGCCAGCAGCTCAGGACAGGGATTTTTCTACGAGCAGTACTTC.